The next 11 T cell receptor beta chains were all read from a single sample in a study of identical twins. Each CDR3 protein gets one entry after TCRdb re-called the 5' RACE reads with MiXCR. The table lists around 280,000 distinct CDR3 sequences, roughly 8.6% of them singletons, with approximately 2% in the top ten. Separately, the same data were catalogued under a study of yellow fever vaccine responses in identical twins.

Sequences were obtained from memory (CD45RO+) T cells sorted from blood. These receptors were collected from a woman aged 18 to 35 in good health.

This clonotype was observed many times. The chain has TRBV28 and TRBJ2-5, with TRBD2 matching over 14 bases. From germline, CDR1 is MDHEN and CDR2 SYDVKM. J gave up 4 bases and V 2 bases, and 9 bases lay outside the gene matches. The CDR3 length is 18 residues. The DNA of the CDR3 is TGTGCCAGCAGTTTACCCGGGACTAGCGGGAGTACTCTAGAGACCCAGTACTTC. Amino acids: CASSLPGTSGSTLETQYF.

Ten or more counts support this clonotype. The V and J genes are TRBV25-1 and TRBJ2-2; D is undetermined. The V gene lost 7 bases and the J gene lost 2 bases, with 8 bases spanning the gap. CDR3 length: 13 amino acids. From germline, CDR1 is MGHDK and CDR2 SYGVNS. The CDR3 coding sequence is TGTGCCAGCACTGGATCCAACACCGGGGAGCTGTTTTTT. Translating gives CASTGSNTGELFF. The whole variable domain, remainder taken from reference TRBV25-1 and TRBJ2-2, is EADIYQTPRYLVIGTGKKITLECSQTMGHDKMYWYQQDPGMELHLIHYSYGVNSTEKGDLSSESTVSRIRTEHFPLTLESARPSHTSQYLCASTGSNTGELFFGEGSRLTVL.

This chain connects TRBV15 to TRBJ2-1; possible D gene TRBD1, 6 bases. This CDR3 spans 14 amino acids. Trimming shortened V by 2 bases and J by 6 bases, and 11 bases separated the two germline ends. Germline V gene lookup returns CDR1 LNHNV and CDR2 YYDKDF (reference sequence). The CDR3 DNA reads as TGTGCCACCAGCAGACAGGGGATTGGCAATGAGCAGTTCTTC. This translates into CATSRQGIGNEQFF.

This clonotype was seen more than once but under ten times. The chain carries TRBV11-2 and TRBJ2-2; D ambiguous. CDR1 and CDR2 from the germline V gene are SGHAT and FQNNGV. The germline V and J ends were trimmed by 1 base and 8 bases, with 11 bases remaining between them. The CDR3 is made up of 14 amino acids. DNA for the CDR3: TGTGCCAGCAGCTTAGGGGTTGGCCTAGGGGAGCTGTTTTTT. Translated, it gives CASSLGVGLGELFF.

The gene calls are TRBV20-1 and TRBJ1-2; a possible D gene is TRBD1 (6 bases). Trimming left V 3 bases short and J 0 bases short, with 14 bases between. Germline V gives CDR1 DFQATT, CDR2 SNEGSKA (reference sequence). The CDR3 sequence is 15 residues long. As DNA, the CDR3 is TGCAGTGCTAGTAGGGGCCGGACAGCTAACTATGGCTACACCTTC. This codes for CSASRGRTANYGYTF.

This clonotype was seen at least ten times. CDR3 region: CASSKVGESNQPQHF. For the CDR3, the DNA is TGTGCCAGCAGCAAAGTGGGGGAGAGCAATCAGCCCCAGCATTTT. The chain combines TRBV21-1 with TRBJ1-5; the tabulated D call, TRBD1, remains unverified against the DNA. TRBV21-1 is a known pseudogene. The CDR3 contains 15 residues.

This clonotype was seen many times. The rearrangement uses TRBV6-2 or TRBV6-3 and TRBJ2-3; TRBD2 aligns across 7 bases. CDR3 length equals 21 residues. V shed 0 bases, J shed 0 bases, and the junction held 18 bases outside the gene matches. Germline assignment: CDR1 MNHEY and CDR2 SVGEGT. The CDR3 sequence is CASSYSTSSTGGGASTDTQYF. The CDR3 nucleotides read TGTGCCAGCAGTTACTCGACCTCATCCACTGGCGGGGGAGCAAGCACAGATACGCAGTATTTT.

This chain uses TRBV20-1 with TRBJ1-4; a possible D gene is TRBD1 (6 bases). Trimming stripped 3 bases from V and 4 bases from J, with 12 bases between. The germline V gene encodes CDR1 DFQATT and CDR2 SNEGSKA (reference sequence). The CDR3 sequence is 14 residues long. CDR3 in amino acids: CSARDSRNNEKLFF. In DNA form, the CDR3 reads TGCAGTGCTAGGGACAGCAGAAATAATGAAAAACTGTTTTTT.

This clonotype occurred a few times. The V call is TRBV6-2 or TRBV6-3, the J call TRBJ2-3; 7 positions match TRBD2. There are 13 residues in the CDR3. Trimming cost V 7 bases and J 4 bases; bases outside gene matches: 5. Germline lookup yields CDR1 MNHEY and CDR2 SVGEGT. CDR3 nucleotides: TGTGCCAGCAATCTCCGGGAGGCAGATACGCAGTATTTT. Its translation is CASNLREADTQYF.

The table lists this clonotype with a few counts. The rearrangement links TRBV20-1 to TRBJ2-7; unclear D gene. Trimming pared 5 bases from V and 4 bases from J, leaving 12 bases between. This CDR3 comprises 12 residues. The V gene's germline CDR1 is DFQATT and CDR2 SNEGSKA (reference sequence). CDR3 bases: TGCAGTGCTCGCAACCAGGCTTACGAGCAGTACGTC. This codes for CSARNQAYEQYV.

The chain combines TRBV11-2 with TRBJ2-3; tentative D call: TRBD1 (5 bases). Germline V lookup: CDR1 SGHAT, CDR2 FQNNGV. Trimming shortened V by 6 bases and J by 4 bases, and 29 bases separated the two germline ends. This CDR3 is 19 amino acids long. This chain's CDR3 is CASSPKKRAGMSSPDTQYF. The CDR3 DNA sequence: TGTGCCAGCAGTCCGAAAAAACGGGCAGGGATGTCAAGCCCAGATACGCAGTATTTT.